What follows describes a single TCR beta chain. The antigen is not known. These data originate in a study of cytomegalovirus exposure and HLA in healthy donors. Trimming took off 0 bases at V and 10 bases at J, with 13 bases between the two ends. This CDR3 has 15 amino acids. CDR1 SGHVS and CDR2 FNYEAQ come from the germline V gene. PCR was performed using 60 Vbeta and 13 Jbeta primers. TCRdb's copy holds only in-frame clones and misses some; the assay was immunoSEQ multiplex PCR. Among around 150,000 clones listed, approximately 80% were seen once. Broader study findings: Judged likely to be a sequencing artifact was a cluster of highly shared sequence variants. Productive rates of about 87% or about 30% were seen for most TCR beta V segments in an earlier analysis.

J is TRBJ1-6 and V is TRBV7-6; D not certain. The TCR was taken from a woman in her thirties or forties in good health and CMV-seronegative. Specimen: PBMCs. Here the CDR3 reads CASSLAGSGSSPLHF. The CDR3 region has the DNA TGTGCCAGCAGCTTAGCGGGATCGGGGAGCTCACCCCTCCACTTT.